A single sample gave rise to the 17 T cell receptor beta chains below, sequenced in a study of cytomegalovirus exposure and HLA in healthy donors. Primers for the PCR totalled 60 Vbeta and 13 Jbeta. The repertoire was sequenced with immunoSEQ multiplex PCR; TCRdb's copy has only in-frame clones and lacks some. The repertoire includes 150,000 to 200,000 clones, 70% to 85% of them detected once, and around 6% sits in the top ten. Sample: PBMCs. These receptors all stem from a man aged 45-60 years in good health and CMV-seropositive.

The V call is TRBV27, the J call TRBJ1-1, with D unclear. The V gene lost 2 bases and the J gene lost 4 bases, with 11 bases spanning the gap. The CDR3 consists of 14 residues. CDR1 is MNHEY and CDR2 is SMNVEV in the germline V gene (reference sequence). The CDR3 DNA follows: TGTGCCAGCAGTTTAAACGGGGTGACCACTGAAGCTTTCTTT. It yields the protein CASSLNGVTTEAFF.

This sequence joins TRBV27 and TRBJ2-3, with 7 bases fitting TRBD2. This CDR3 has 13 amino acids. The V and J ends lost 8 bases and 2 bases, in that order; junction bases with no gene match: 4. Germline CDR1 MNHEY, CDR2 SMNVEV (reference sequence). The CDR3 is CASAGRDTDTQYF. The CDR3 DNA reads as TGTGCCAGCGCTGGGAGGGACACAGATACGCAGTATTTT.

This chain joins TRBV29-1 and TRBJ2-5; D possibly corresponds to TRBD2 (6 bases). The end of the DNA aligns better with TRBJ2-7, so the J call may be wrong. The CDR3 is made up of 13 amino acids. CDR1 SQVTM and CDR2 ANQGSEA come from the germline V gene. The CDR3 sequence is CSVFSRGGDEQYF. The CDR3 DNA is TGCAGCGTTTTCAGCCGGGGAGGTGACGAGCAGTACTTC.

This clone was counted a single time. This chain connects TRBV5-1 to TRBJ1-2, with D maybe TRBD1 (6 bases). V was pared by 0 bases and J by 2 bases, with 11 bases between. CDR3 size: 15 residues. From germline, CDR1 is SGHRS and CDR2 YFSETQ. This CDR3 reads CASSLETGGNYGYTF. DNA of the CDR3: TGCGCCAGCAGCTTGGAGACAGGCGGGAACTATGGCTACACCTTC.

In this sample, this clone turned up once. The chain has TRBV15 and TRBJ2-7; the D gene is possibly TRBD2 (5 bases). Germline V gene lookup returns CDR1 LNHNV and CDR2 YYDKDF (reference sequence). The CDR3 totals 15 residues. The germline V and J ends were trimmed by 0 bases and 2 bases, with 11 bases remaining between them. The CDR3 DNA reads TGTGCCACCAGCAGAGATCTCGGAGGCACCTACGAGCAGTACGTC. As protein: CATSRDLGGTYEQYV.

This clone appeared a single time. The chain couples TRBV6-5 to TRBJ1-2; weak D call: TRBD1 (5 bases). The CDR3 covers 14 residues. V dropped 2 bases and J dropped 2 bases, with 9 bases sitting between them. Germline CDR1 and CDR2: MNHEY and SVGAGI. The CDR3 spells CASSYRGLNYGYTF. CDR3 DNA: TGTGCCAGCAGTTACAGGGGCTTAAACTATGGCTACACCTTC.

This clone was seen just once. The V gene is TRBV7-9, the J gene TRBJ2-1, with TRBD2 matching over 11 bases. V lost 5 bases and J lost 0; bases outside the gene matches: 6. Germline assignment: CDR1 SEHNR and CDR2 FQNEAQ (reference sequence). This CDR3 comprises 17 residues. This CDR3 reads CASSGRLAGHSYNEQFF. CDR3 DNA: TGTGCCAGCAGCGGCCGACTAGCGGGACACTCCTACAATGAGCAGTTCTTC.

This clone has more than one count but fewer than ten. The CDR3 nucleotides read TGTGCCAGTAGTCTGTACGGAGGAATGAACACTGAAGCTTTCTTT. Its protein is CASSLYGGMNTEAFF. This chain joins TRBV19 and TRBJ1-1; D is ambiguous. Germline CDR1 LNHDA, CDR2 SQIVND (reference sequence). The length of the CDR3 is 15 residues. The V end was cut by 5 bases, the J end by 0 bases, with 13 bases between.

V is TRBV11-2 and J is TRBJ2-2; 8 positions agree with TRBD1. The ends lost 5 bases at V and 6 bases at J; junction bases unmatched: 8. The CDR3 is 15 amino acids. Germline V gene lookup returns CDR1 SGHAT and CDR2 FQNNGV. The CDR3 reads CASSPLWTGSGELFF. For the CDR3, the DNA is TGTGCCAGCAGCCCCCTATGGACAGGGTCCGGGGAGCTGTTTTTT. Supplemented by reference TRBV11-2 and TRBJ2-2, the full variable domain reads EAGVAQSPRYKIIEKRQSVAFWCNPISGHATLYWYQQILGQGPKLLIQFQNNGVVDDSQLPKDRFSAERLKGVDSTLKIQPAKLEDSAVYLCASSPLWTGSGELFFGEGSRLTVL.

CDR3 in amino acids: CAWSLNQGYEQYV. CDR3 bases: TGTGCCTGGAGTTTAAACCAGGGGTACGAGCAGTACGTC. The chain uses TRBV30 and TRBJ2-7, with a possible D match to TRBD1 (6 bases). Trimming left V 2 bases short and J 4 bases short, with 12 bases between. CDR3 length: 13 residues. The germline CDR1 and CDR2 sequences are GTSNPN and SVGIG (reference sequence).

This chain joins TRBV4-2 and TRBJ2-5, with TRBD2 identical over 12 bases. Trimming cost V 0 bases and J 2 bases; bases outside gene matches: 13. The CDR3 is 20 residues long. The V gene's germline CDR1 is LGHNA and CDR2 YNFKEQ. DNA of the CDR3: TGTGCCAGCAGCCAAGATCTGTCTAGCGGGAGGGTGGGGGGTCAAGAGACCCAGTACTTC. Amino acid sequence: CASSQDLSSGRVGGQETQYF.

The CDR3 nucleotides are TGCAGCGTAGGACAGGGCTACACTGAAGCTTTCTTT. Translated, it gives CSVGQGYTEAFF. The chain uses TRBV29-1 and TRBJ1-1; TRBD1 matches at 8 bases. The CDR3 spans 12 residues. Germline assignment: CDR1 SQVTM and CDR2 ANQGSEA. Unmatched junction bases numbered 3, after V lost 6 bases and J lost 3 bases.

The rearrangement links TRBV7-2 to TRBJ1-2; D is perhaps TRBD1 (5 bases). CDR1 is SGHTA, CDR2 FQGNSA, per germline. The CDR3 is 14 residues long. V gave up 1 base and J gave up 7 bases, with 13 bases separating them. CDR3 DNA sequence: TGTGCCAGCAGCTTAGACCCCGATGGGGCTGGCTACACCTTC. Translation gives CASSLDPDGAGYTF.

The J gene is TRBJ2-1, the V gene TRBV5-1; D call uncertain. CDR3 length: 13 amino acids. Trimming took off 1 base at V and 15 bases at J, with 17 bases between the two ends. Germline V gene lookup returns CDR1 SGHRS and CDR2 YFSETQ. The CDR3 region is CASSLTSSETGFF. The CDR3, as DNA: TGCGCCAGCAGCTTGACGTCGTCGGAGACGGGGTTCTTC.

This chain connects TRBV4-2 to TRBJ2-7; 10 nucleotides match TRBD1. The CDR3 sequence is 14 residues long. Germline-derived CDR1 and CDR2 are LGHNA and YNFKEQ. J gave up 3 bases and V 4 bases, and 3 bases lay outside the gene matches. The CDR3 region is CASSPRTGGYEQYF. In DNA form, the CDR3 reads TGTGCCAGCAGCCCTAGGACAGGGGGCTACGAGCAGTACTTC.

This clone was observed a single time. The chain has TRBV7-9 and TRBJ2-7; D remains unclear. Germline V gene lookup returns CDR1 SEHNR and CDR2 FQNEAQ (reference sequence). V was trimmed by 3 bases and J by 6 bases, leaving 9 bases between them. The CDR3 totals 12 residues. In DNA form, the CDR3 reads TGTGCCAGCAGCTTGAGTACCGCCGAGCAGTACTTC. Its translation: CASSLSTAEQYF.

J is TRBJ1-1 and V is TRBV15, with D tentatively TRBD1 (5 bases). Germline loops: CDR1 LNHNV, CDR2 YYDKDF (reference sequence). Trimming took off 0 bases at V and 3 bases at J, with 11 bases between the two ends. This CDR3 is built from 15 residues. The CDR3 reads CATSRDWQGDTEAFF. CDR3 DNA: TGTGCCACCAGCAGAGATTGGCAGGGCGACACTGAAGCTTTCTTT.